What follows describes a single TCR beta chain. This table comes from immunoSEQ multiplex PCR, and its TCRdb copy is limited to in-frame clones, with some not included. This table has just over 150,000 clones, more than 65% appearing once. The data were taken from a study of blood T cell repertoires in COVID-19. Per germline, CDR1 SGHTA and CDR2 FQGTGA. V shed 1 base and J shed 6 bases, with 7 bases lying between them. CDR3 length: 13 amino acids. Sequencing was done on a sample of peripheral blood. The origin of this receptor is a woman in her forties or fifties with acute or convalescent COVID-19. The chain is built from TRBV7-3 and TRBJ2-1; D uncertain. The CDR3 DNA reads TGTGCCAGCAGCTTAAATCGGGTCAATGAGCAGTTCTTC. Translation gives CASSLNRVNEQFF.